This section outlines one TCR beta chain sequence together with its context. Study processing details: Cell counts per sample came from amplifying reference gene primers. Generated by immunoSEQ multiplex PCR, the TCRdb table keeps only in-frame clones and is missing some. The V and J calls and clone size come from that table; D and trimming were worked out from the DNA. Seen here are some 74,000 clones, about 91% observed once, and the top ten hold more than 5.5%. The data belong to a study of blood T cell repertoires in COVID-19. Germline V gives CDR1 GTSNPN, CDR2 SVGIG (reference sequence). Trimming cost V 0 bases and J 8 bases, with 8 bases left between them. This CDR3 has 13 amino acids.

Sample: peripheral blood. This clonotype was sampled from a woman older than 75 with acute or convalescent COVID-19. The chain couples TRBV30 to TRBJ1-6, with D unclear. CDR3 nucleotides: TGTGCCTGGAGTGTAAACAGAGATTCACCCCTCCACTTT. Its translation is CAWSVNRDSPLHF.